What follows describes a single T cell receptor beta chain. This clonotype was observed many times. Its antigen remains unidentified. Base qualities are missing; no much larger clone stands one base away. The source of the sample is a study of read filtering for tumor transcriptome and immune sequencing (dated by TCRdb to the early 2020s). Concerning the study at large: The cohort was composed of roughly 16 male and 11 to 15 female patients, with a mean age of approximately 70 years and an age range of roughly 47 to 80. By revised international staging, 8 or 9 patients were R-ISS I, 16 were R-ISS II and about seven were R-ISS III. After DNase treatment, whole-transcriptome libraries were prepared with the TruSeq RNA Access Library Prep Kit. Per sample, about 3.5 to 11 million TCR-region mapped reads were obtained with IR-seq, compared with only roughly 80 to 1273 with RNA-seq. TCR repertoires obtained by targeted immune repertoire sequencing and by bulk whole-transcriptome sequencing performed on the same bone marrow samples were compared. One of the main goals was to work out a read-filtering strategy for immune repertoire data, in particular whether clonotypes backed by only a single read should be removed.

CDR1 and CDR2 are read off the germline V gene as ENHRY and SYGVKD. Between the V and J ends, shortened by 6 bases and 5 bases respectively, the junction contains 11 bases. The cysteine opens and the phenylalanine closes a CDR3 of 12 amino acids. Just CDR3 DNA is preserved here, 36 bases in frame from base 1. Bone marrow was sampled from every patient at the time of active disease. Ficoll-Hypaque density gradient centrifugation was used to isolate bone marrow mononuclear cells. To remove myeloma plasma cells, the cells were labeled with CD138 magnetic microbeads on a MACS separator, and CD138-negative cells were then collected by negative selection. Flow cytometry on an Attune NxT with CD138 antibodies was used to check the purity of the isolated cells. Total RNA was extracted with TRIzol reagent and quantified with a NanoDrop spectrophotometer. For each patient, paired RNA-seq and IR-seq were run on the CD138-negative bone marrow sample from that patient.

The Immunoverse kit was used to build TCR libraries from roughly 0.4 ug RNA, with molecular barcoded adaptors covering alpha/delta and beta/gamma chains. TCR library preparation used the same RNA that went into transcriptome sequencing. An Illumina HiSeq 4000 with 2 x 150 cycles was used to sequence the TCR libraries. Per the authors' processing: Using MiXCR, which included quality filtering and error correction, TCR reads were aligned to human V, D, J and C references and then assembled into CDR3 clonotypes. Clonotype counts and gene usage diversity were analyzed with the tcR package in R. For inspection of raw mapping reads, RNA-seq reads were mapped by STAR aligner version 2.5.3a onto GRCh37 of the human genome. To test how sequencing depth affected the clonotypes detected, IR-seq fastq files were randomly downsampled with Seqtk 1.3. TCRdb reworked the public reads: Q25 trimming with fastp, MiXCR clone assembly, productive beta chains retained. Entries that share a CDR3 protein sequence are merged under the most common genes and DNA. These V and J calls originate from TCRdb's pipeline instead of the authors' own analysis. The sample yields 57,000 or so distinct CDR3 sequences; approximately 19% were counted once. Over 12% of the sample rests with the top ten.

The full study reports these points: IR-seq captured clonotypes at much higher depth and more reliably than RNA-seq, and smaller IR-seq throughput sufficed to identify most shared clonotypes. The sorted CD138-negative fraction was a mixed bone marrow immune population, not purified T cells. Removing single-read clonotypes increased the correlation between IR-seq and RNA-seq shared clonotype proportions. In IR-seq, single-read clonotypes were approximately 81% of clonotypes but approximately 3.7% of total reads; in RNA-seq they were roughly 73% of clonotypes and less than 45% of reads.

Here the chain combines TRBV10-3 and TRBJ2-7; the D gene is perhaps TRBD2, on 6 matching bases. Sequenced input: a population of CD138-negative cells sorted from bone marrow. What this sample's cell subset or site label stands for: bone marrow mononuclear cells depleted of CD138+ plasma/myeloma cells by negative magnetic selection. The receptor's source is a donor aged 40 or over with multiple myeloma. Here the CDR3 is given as CAIRGTGDEQYF. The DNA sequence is TGTGCCATCAGAGGAACGGGGGACGAGCAGTACTTC.